The 25 T cell receptor beta chains given below trace back to one sample, sequenced in a study of immune cell composition in non-small cell lung cancer. Only in-frame clones appear in the TCRdb table, and some are missing; sequencing was by immunoSEQ multiplex PCR. The sample carries 1,500 to 2,000 clones, around three quarters recorded once. What was sequenced was lung tumor tissue. The source is a human donor with non-small cell lung cancer.

This clone was observed a few times. The CDR3 here is CAWMRGTVGYTF. The CDR3 DNA follows: TGTGCCTGGATGCGGGGCACGGTCGGCTACACCTTC. The rearrangement joins TRBV30 to TRBJ1-2, with a weak D call TRBD1 (5 bases). The CDR3 has 12 amino acids. Germline V gene data show CDR1 as GTSNPN and CDR2 as SVGIG (reference sequence). Deletions cut 4 bases from V and 8 bases from J, with 14 bases between.

The chain recombines TRBV7-2 with TRBJ2-7; TRBD1 agrees at 9 bases. This CDR3 has 16 amino acids. The germline gives CDR1 SGHTA, CDR2 FQGNSA. Trimming removed 1 base from V and 6 bases from J; junction bases left unmatched: 10. The CDR3 coding sequence is TGTGCCAGCAGCTTAGTGGGGACAGGGAGCCGGCCCGAGCAGTACTTC. Its translation is CASSLVGTGSRPEQYF.

The chain combines TRBV30 with TRBJ1-4; 7 bases agree with TRBD1. Trimming at V came to 5 bases and at J to 2 bases, leaving 2 bases not matched to a gene. The CDR3 runs 13 residues. The germline gives CDR1 GTSNPN, CDR2 SVGIG (reference sequence). The CDR3 region is CAWETGTNEKLFF. The CDR3, as DNA: TGTGCCTGGGAGACAGGGACTAATGAAAAACTGTTTTTT.

This chain joins TRBV5-1 and TRBJ2-7; 9 bases align to TRBD2. Germline V gene data show CDR1 as SGHRS and CDR2 as YFSETQ. With 1 base clipped from V and 7 bases from J, the junction kept 3 bases outside the gene matches. This CDR3 comprises 13 residues. The CDR3 loop reads CASSLLAGVEQYF. Written as DNA, the CDR3 is TGCGCCAGCAGCTTGTTAGCGGGAGTTGAGCAGTACTTC.

V gene TRBV7-9 combines with J gene TRBJ2-2; 14 nucleotides agree with TRBD2. The CDR3 contains 16 residues. V dropped 1 base and J dropped 5; count of bases not matched to a gene: 0. Germline CDR1 is SEHNR and CDR2 is FQNEAQ (reference sequence). The CDR3 sequence: CASSLGLAGGTGELFF. The CDR3 DNA follows: TGTGCCAGCAGCTTAGGACTAGCGGGAGGGACCGGGGAGCTGTTTTTT.

CDR3 amino acids: CAISEGLAGVYEQYF. Here the CDR3 DNA reads TGTGCCATCAGTGAGGGACTAGCGGGAGTCTACGAGCAGTACTTC. The rearrangement links TRBV10-3 to TRBJ2-7, with 13 bases identical to TRBD2. Trimming at V came to 2 bases and at J to 3 bases, leaving 1 base not matched to a gene. The germline gives CDR1 ENHRY, CDR2 SYGVKD. The CDR3 spans 15 residues.

The chain joins TRBV7-6 to TRBJ2-7; 7 nucleotides agree with TRBD1. The CDR3 length is 14 residues. Trimming removed 2 bases from V and 4 bases from J; junction bases left unmatched: 5. Germline V gives CDR1 SGHVS, CDR2 FNYEAQ. The CDR3 sequence: CASSLRDSLYEQYF. The CDR3 bases are TGTGCCAGCAGCTTAAGGGACAGCCTGTACGAGCAGTACTTC.

This chain connects TRBV18 to TRBJ1-1, with D possibly being TRBD1 (6 bases). Germline V gives CDR1 KGHSH, CDR2 LQKENI. Trimming left V 4 bases short and J 1 base short, with 7 bases between. The CDR3 spans 13 residues. The CDR3 here is CASSLDRNTEAFF. The DNA for the CDR3 is TGTGCCAGCTCACTGGACAGGAACACTGAAGCTTTCTTT.

This clone was counted only a few times. The chain recombines TRBV6-6 with TRBJ2-1; TRBD2 is a possible D gene (6 bases). The CDR3 has 15 residues. Germline loops: CDR1 MNHNY, CDR2 SVGAGI (reference sequence). Trimming cost V 2 bases and J 8 bases, with 16 bases left between them. The CDR3 DNA reads as TGTGCCAGCAGTTACACGTCCGGGAGTGCCGATGAGCAGTTCTTC. Encoded protein: CASSYTSGSADEQFF.

This clone was counted a single time. The chain's CDR3 is CASSLPTSGMDTQYF. CDR3 in DNA: TGTGCCAGCAGCTTACCGACTAGCGGGATGGATACGCAGTATTTT. The genes are TRBV7-2 and TRBJ2-3; 11 bases are a match to TRBD2. This CDR3 spans 15 amino acids. The V gene end was trimmed by 2 bases and the J gene end by 6 bases; junction bases not matched to a gene: 4. Germline V gene lookup returns CDR1 SGHTA and CDR2 FQGNSA. Full variable domain (rest looked up from reference TRBV7-2 and TRBJ2-3): GAGVSQSPSNKVTEKGKDVELRCDPISGHTALYWYRQSLGQGLEFLIYFQGNSAPDKSGLPSDRFSAERTGGSVSTLTIQRTQQEDSAVYLCASSLPTSGMDTQYFGPGTRLTVL.

This clone was detected a few times. The chain has TRBV6-1 and TRBJ1-2; 7 nucleotides match TRBD1. The V segment lost 8 bases and the J segment 8 bases; nucleotides outside the gene matches: 11. CDR3 length: 13 amino acids. Germline CDR1 reads MNHNS; CDR2 reads SASEGT. CDR3 sequence reads: CASGTGAVGGYTF. DNA of the CDR3: TGTGCCAGCGGTACAGGGGCGGTAGGCGGCTACACCTTC.

The V call is TRBV6-1, the J call TRBJ2-5; tentatively, D is TRBD2 (6 bases). The CDR3 totals 14 residues. Per the germline V gene, CDR1 is MNHNS and CDR2 is SASEGT. Between the trimmed V and J ends, which lost 1 base and 5 bases, there was a span of 11 bases. As DNA, the CDR3 is TGTGCCAGCAGTGAAGGGCAAGGAGGGGAGACCCAGTACTTC. It yields the protein CASSEGQGGETQYF.

The V gene is TRBV5-6, the J gene TRBJ2-7, with 7 bases that match TRBD1. Germline assignment: CDR1 SGHDT and CDR2 YYEEEE. This CDR3 spans 14 amino acids. V dropped 2 bases and J dropped 4; count of bases not matched to a gene: 6. The CDR3 spells CASSFFDREYEQYF. In DNA form, the CDR3 reads TGTGCCAGCAGCTTCTTCGACAGGGAATACGAGCAGTACTTC. Variable domain in full (rest from reference TRBV5-6 and TRBJ2-7): DAGVTQSPTHLIKTRGQQVTLRCSPKSGHDTVSWYQQALGQGPQFIFQYYEEEERQRGNFPDRFSGHQFPNYSSELNVNALLLGDSALYLCASSFFDREYEQYFGPGTRLTVT.

This clone was recorded only once. This chain uses TRBV5-5 with TRBJ1-5; the D gene is possibly TRBD1 (6 bases). From germline, CDR1 is SGHKS and CDR2 YYEKEE (reference sequence). V was trimmed by 0 bases and J by 9 bases, leaving 22 bases between them. The CDR3 is made up of 17 amino acids. The CDR3 loop is CASSLGSFGQQGMPQHF. The CDR3 bases are TGTGCCAGCAGCTTGGGGAGCTTCGGACAGCAAGGAATGCCCCAGCATTTT.

Here the CDR3 DNA reads TGTGCCATCAGTGAAGTGGGAGGGGGGTTCGATACGCAGTATTTT. The encoded protein is CAISEVGGGFDTQYF. The chain couples TRBV10-3 to TRBJ2-3; maybe TRBD2 (7 bases). V was clipped by 3 bases and J by 6 bases, with 16 bases between them. This CDR3 is 15 amino acids long. In germline, CDR1 is ENHRY, CDR2 SYGVKD.

The chain joins TRBV7-9 to TRBJ2-2; 10 positions agree with TRBD2. There are 17 residues in the CDR3. Trimming cost V 5 bases and J 0 bases; bases outside gene matches: 6. Germline V gene data show CDR1 as SEHNR and CDR2 as FQNEAQ (reference sequence). CDR3 sequence reads: CASSHPGLATNTGELFF. In nucleotides, the CDR3 is TGTGCCAGCAGCCATCCGGGACTAGCGACGAACACCGGGGAGCTGTTTTTT.

The V and J genes are TRBV18 and TRBJ2-1, with 14 bases lining up with TRBD2. Germline values: CDR1 KGHSH, CDR2 LQKENI. This CDR3 comprises 18 residues. Losses at the gene ends were 6 bases for V and 3 bases for J; bases not matched to a gene: 10. The CDR3 spells CASSLAGLAGVYYNEQFF. The CDR3 DNA sequence: TGTGCCAGCTCGCTGGCGGGACTAGCGGGAGTTTACTACAATGAGCAGTTCTTC. Variable domain in full (rest from reference TRBV18 and TRBJ2-1): NAGVMQNPRHLVRRRGQEARLRCSPMKGHSHVYWYRQLPEEGLKFMVYLQKENIIDESGMPKERFSAEFPKEGPSILRIQQVVRGDSAAYFCASSLAGLAGVYYNEQFFGPGTRLTVL.

The V gene is TRBV5-1, the J gene TRBJ2-5; 11 nucleotides align to TRBD2. CDR1 SGHRS and CDR2 YFSETQ come from the germline V gene. The V and J ends lost 3 bases and 5 bases, in that order; junction bases with no gene match: 9. The length of the CDR3 is 16 residues. The CDR3, as DNA: TGCGCCAGCAGCTCCAAGACACTAGCGGGAGCTGAGACCCAGTACTTC. It yields the protein CASSSKTLAGAETQYF.

The rearrangement joins TRBV5-1 to TRBJ1-3; maybe TRBD1 (5 bases). This CDR3 has 16 residues. The germline gives CDR1 SGHRS, CDR2 YFSETQ. The ends were cut back, 0 bases at V and 0 bases at J, with 10 bases in the middle. DNA for the CDR3: TGCGCCAGCAGCTTGGGACAGCCTAGCTCTGGAAACACCATATATTTT. Translated: CASSLGQPSSGNTIYF.

The chain carries TRBV30 and TRBJ1-5; D possibly corresponds to TRBD1 (6 bases). Germline V gives CDR1 GTSNPN, CDR2 SVGIG (reference sequence). The CDR3 sequence is 14 residues long. V lost 2 bases to trimming and J lost 4 bases, with 12 bases between them. CDR3 sequence reads: CAWSSGTLNQPQHF. For the CDR3, the DNA is TGTGCCTGGAGTAGCGGGACACTAAATCAGCCCCAGCATTTT.

The chain recombines TRBV27 with TRBJ2-4, with TRBD1 matching 7 bases. The germline V gene encodes CDR1 MNHEY and CDR2 SMNVEV (reference sequence). The CDR3 covers 16 residues. Trimming at V came to 5 bases and at J to 2 bases, leaving 9 bases not matched to a gene. CDR3 sequence (DNA): TGTGCCAGCAGTCTGACGACAGGGATCTCCAAAAACATTCAGTACTTC. Protein: CASSLTTGISKNIQYF.

The chain links TRBV4-3 to TRBJ2-1; 9 bases fit TRBD2. Germline assignment: CDR1 LGHNA and CDR2 YSLEER. This CDR3 is built from 16 residues. V gave up 1 base and J gave up 4 bases; unmatched junction bases: 5. This CDR3 is CASSQGVAGEYNEQFF. In nucleotides, the CDR3 is TGCGCCAGCAGCCAAGGGGTAGCGGGAGAGTACAATGAGCAGTTCTTC.

V is TRBV9 and J is TRBJ2-2, with no clear D. Per germline, CDR1 SGDLS and CDR2 YYNGEE. Between the trimmed V and J ends, which lost 0 bases and 4 bases, there was a span of 13 bases. This CDR3 spans 16 amino acids. The CDR3 spells CASSVGTSRGTGELFF. The DNA of the CDR3 is TGTGCCAGCAGCGTAGGCACCAGCCGCGGCACCGGGGAGCTGTTTTTT.

V is TRBV6-5 and J is TRBJ2-1; 9 bases fit TRBD2. J lost 0 bases, V lost 6 bases, and 3 bases had no gene match. The CDR3 totals 15 residues. Germline V gene lookup returns CDR1 MNHEY and CDR2 SVGAGI. CDR3 sequence: CASSRGGGSYNEQFF. CDR3 coding DNA: TGTGCCAGCAGCCGCGGGGGGGGCTCCTACAATGAGCAGTTCTTC.

The sample holds a few counts of this clone. V gene TRBV19 combines with J gene TRBJ2-7; D not certain. Between the trimmed V and J ends, which lost 8 bases and 0 bases, there was a span of 23 bases. The CDR3 spans 17 residues. Germline CDR1 and CDR2: LNHDA and SQIVND (reference sequence). The CDR3 bases are TGTGCCAGTGCCCCCATAAAAAGGTCCCGGAGCTCCTACGAGCAGTACTTC. Translating it yields CASAPIKRSRSSYEQYF.